This T cell receptor beta chain comes out of a study of shared clonotypes between healthy human individuals. Study results and caveats: In contrast to clonotypes shared by all four donors, non-shared clonotypes had lower generation probabilities. What limited the represented genetic and exposure-history diversity was the small number of donors.

In the original workflow: Filtering differed because ImmunoSEQ produced junction-only sequences that carried no quality scores. Profiling relied on immunoSEQ multiplex PCR, and the TCRdb table lists in-frame clones only, not all of them. That table gives V, J and clone size, and the DNA gave D and trimming. The table has more than 2,000,000 clones, roughly 93% seen once. Turning to this clone: As yet, its antigen is unknown.

Healthy and HIV-negative, the adult donors had no recent acute infections or vaccinations. Germline values: CDR1 MDHEN, CDR2 SYDVKM. This CDR3 spans 16 amino acids. V lost 3 bases and J lost 0; bases outside the gene matches: 6. The sequence was obtained from a man aged 18 to 30 in good health. Some clones in this sample may be carry-over from other donors' samples. The chain recombines TRBV28 with TRBJ2-7, with TRBD1 identical over 9 bases. Sequencing was done on a sample of naive CD4+ T cells from PBMCs. Subset in this sample: CD45RA+ positively selected. CDR3 nucleotide sequence: TGTGCCAGCAGTTTCCAACAGGGGGCGCGCTCCTACGAGCAGTACTTC. Residues: CASSFQQGARSYEQYF.